Listed below are T cell receptor beta chains from one sample, sequenced in a study of T cells in Graves' hyperthyroidism and ophthalmopathy. TCRdb called the multiplex PCR reads again in MiXCR, with one record for every CDR3 protein. This table holds about 640,000 distinct CDR3 sequences, 20% to 25% found once. Sequencing used blood. Every receptor here comes from a man aged 25-40 years with Graves' ophthalmopathy. CDR3s include the opening cysteine and the closing phenylalanine or tryptophan. Fields, in order: CDR3 DNA, CDR3 protein, J gene, V gene, clone size, D gene. A D gene is named only where the DNA matches it firmly. Part of the rows lack a size; the others show once, few, many or a class for expanded clones.

DNA: TGCAGTGCTATCAATGGACAATCCAAAAACATTCAGTACTTC
CDR3: CSAINGQSKNIQYF
J: TRBJ2-4
V: TRBV20-1
size: NA
D: NA

DNA: TGTGCCAGCAGCTCTACGCCCAGGTCCTCGTATACGCAGTATTTT
CDR3: CASSSTPRSSYTQYF
J: TRBJ2-3
V: TRBV7-8
size: many
D: NA

DNA: TGTGCTAGTGGACGTCCGGGACAGGGGTTCAATGAGCAGTTCTTC
CDR3: CASGRPGQGFNEQFF
J: TRBJ2-1
V: TRBV12-5
size: NA
D: TRBD1

DNA: TGTGCCAGCAGACAAGTTATTCTGGGGGGCTACACCTTC
CDR3: CASRQVILGGYTF
J: TRBJ1-2
V: TRBV6-7
size: NA
D: NA

DNA: TGTGCCAGCTCACCCGGGAGAGACTCTGGAAACACCACATATTTT
CDR3: CASSPGRDSGNTTYF
J: TRBJ1-3
V: TRBV18
size: NA
D: NA

DNA: TGCGCCAGCAGATCGCTTGCGGGCCATTCACCCCTCCACTTT
CDR3: CASRSLAGHSPLHF
J: TRBJ1-6
V: TRBV10-2
size: NA
D: NA

DNA: TGTGCCAGCAGCCAAGTGACGGTGGGTGAGCAGTTCTTC
CDR3: CASSQVTVGEQFF
J: TRBJ2-1
V: TRBV14
size: few
D: NA

DNA: TGCGCCAGCAGCCAAGTCGGGAGGTTACACACTGAAGCTTTCTTT
CDR3: CASSQVGRLHTEAFF
J: TRBJ1-1
V: TRBV14
size: NA
D: NA

DNA: TGTGCCAGCTCACCGAGGGGACGGAGCACAGATACGCAGTATTTT
CDR3: CASSPRGRSTDTQYF
J: TRBJ2-3
V: TRBV18
size: NA
D: NA

DNA: TGTGCCTGGAGTGCCGGGACGCAACTAAATCAGCCCCAGCATTTT
CDR3: CAWSAGTQLNQPQHF
J: TRBJ1-5
V: TRBV30
size: NA
D: NA

DNA: TGTGCCAGCAGCGGGACTAGCGGGAGGAGCTCCTACGAGCAGTACTTC
CDR3: CASSGTSGRSSYEQYF
J: TRBJ2-7
V: TRBV7-6
size: few
D: TRBD2